This T cell receptor (beta chain) is from a study of shared clonotypes between healthy human individuals. Study observations and caveats: Relative to their counterparts shared across all four donors, non-shared clonotypes exhibited diminished generation probabilities.

The V segment lost 7 bases and the J segment 5 bases; nucleotides outside the gene matches: 14. The CDR3 covers 16 residues. Germline V gene sequence: CDR1 SNHLY, CDR2 FYNNEI. Details on this clone: No antigen is known for it.

Sequenced by immunoSEQ multiplex PCR; TCRdb stores in-frame clones only, minus some. This sample carries 550,000 to 850,000 clones, less than 85% of them seen once, and the ten largest clones take roughly 1.7%. Material for sequencing was memory CD4+ T cells sorted from blood. As to subset: CD45RA-negative fraction. The chain combines TRBV2 with TRBJ2-5; 9 bases are a match to TRBD1. The source is a woman aged 25 to 39 in good health. CDR3 protein: CASMGLTGGMEETQYF. The CDR3 DNA sequence: TGTGCCAGCATGGGACTAACAGGGGGCATGGAGGAGACCCAGTACTTC. The complete variable domain, with remaining parts taken from reference TRBV2 and TRBJ2-5, reads EPEVTQTPSHQVTQMGQEVILRCVPISNHLYFYWYRQILGQKVEFLVSFYNNEISEKSEIFDDQFSVERPDGSNFTLKIRSTKLEDSAMYFCASMGLTGGMEETQYFGPGTRLLVL.